This TCR beta chain was sequenced during a study of cytomegalovirus exposure and HLA in healthy donors. Notes on the study in general: V segments that were indistinguishable, TRBV6-2 and TRBV6-3 among them, were omitted from analysis. Most subjects' HLA-A and HLA-B alleles were reportedly predicted from TCR beta sequences. Specificity of a few CMV-associated chains for CMV antigens was verified in vitro.

The PCR employed 60 Vbeta primers together with 13 Jbeta primers. Per the original data handling: Roughly 9.9 million shared chains were among the roughly 80 million unique TCR beta chains that a later analysis counted. The repertoire was sequenced with immunoSEQ multiplex PCR; TCRdb's copy has only in-frame clones and lacks some. The DNA was the basis for D and trimming; V, J and clone size are from that table. The data show roughly 90,000 clones, just under 90% seen once. A word on this clone: The antigen remains unidentified.

The length of the CDR3 is 15 residues. Germline CDR1 and CDR2: SEHNR and FQNEAQ (reference sequence). Trimming removed 1 base from V and 6 bases from J; junction bases left unmatched: 4. The specimen sequenced was PBMCs. The source is a man younger than 30 in good health and CMV-seronegative. V is TRBV7-9 and J is TRBJ1-5; 9 nucleotides align to TRBD1. This CDR3 reads CASSLDTGGFQPQHF. DNA of the CDR3: TGTGCCAGCAGCTTAGATACAGGGGGCTTTCAGCCCCAGCATTTT.